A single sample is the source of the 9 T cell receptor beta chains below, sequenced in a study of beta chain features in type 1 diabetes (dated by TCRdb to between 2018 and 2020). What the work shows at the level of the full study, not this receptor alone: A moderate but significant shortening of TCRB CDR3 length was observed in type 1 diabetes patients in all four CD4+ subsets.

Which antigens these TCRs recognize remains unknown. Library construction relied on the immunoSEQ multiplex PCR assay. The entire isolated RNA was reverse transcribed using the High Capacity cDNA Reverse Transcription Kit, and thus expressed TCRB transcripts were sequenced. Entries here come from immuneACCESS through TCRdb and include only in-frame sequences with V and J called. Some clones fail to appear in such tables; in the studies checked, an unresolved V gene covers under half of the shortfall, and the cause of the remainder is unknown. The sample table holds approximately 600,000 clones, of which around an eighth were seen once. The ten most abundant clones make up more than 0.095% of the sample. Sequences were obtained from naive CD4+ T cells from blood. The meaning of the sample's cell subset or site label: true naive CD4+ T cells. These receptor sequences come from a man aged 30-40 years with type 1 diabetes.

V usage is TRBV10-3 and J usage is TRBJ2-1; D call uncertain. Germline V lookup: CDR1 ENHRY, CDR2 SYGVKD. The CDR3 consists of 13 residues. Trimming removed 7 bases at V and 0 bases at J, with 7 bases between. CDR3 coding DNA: TGTGCCATCACGGCCGGCTCCTACAATGAGCAGTTCTTC. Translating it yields CAITAGSYNEQFF.

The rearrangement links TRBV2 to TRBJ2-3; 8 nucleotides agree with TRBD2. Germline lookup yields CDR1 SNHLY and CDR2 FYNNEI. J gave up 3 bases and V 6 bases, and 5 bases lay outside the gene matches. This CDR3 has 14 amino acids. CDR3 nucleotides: TGTGCCAGCAGGCCGGGACTAGTGACAGATACGCAGTATTTT. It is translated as CASRPGLVTDTQYF.

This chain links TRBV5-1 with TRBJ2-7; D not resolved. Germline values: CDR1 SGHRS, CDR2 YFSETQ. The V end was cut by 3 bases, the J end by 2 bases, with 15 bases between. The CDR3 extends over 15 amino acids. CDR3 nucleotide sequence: TGCGCCAGCAGCTCGGACGGGCAGGACCCCTACGAGCAGTACTTC. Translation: CASSSDGQDPYEQYF.

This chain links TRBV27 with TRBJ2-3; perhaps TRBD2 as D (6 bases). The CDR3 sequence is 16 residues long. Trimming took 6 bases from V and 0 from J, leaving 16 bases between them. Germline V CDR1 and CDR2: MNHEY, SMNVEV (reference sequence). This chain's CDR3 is CASRMTRTSSTDTQYF. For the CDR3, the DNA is TGTGCCAGCAGAATGACTAGGACATCTAGCACAGATACGCAGTATTTT.

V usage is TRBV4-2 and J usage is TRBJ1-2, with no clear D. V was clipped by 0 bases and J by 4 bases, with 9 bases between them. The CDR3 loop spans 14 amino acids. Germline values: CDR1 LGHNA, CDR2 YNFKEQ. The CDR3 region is CASSQEVGSYGYTF. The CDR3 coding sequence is TGTGCCAGCAGCCAAGAAGTGGGGAGCTATGGCTACACCTTC.

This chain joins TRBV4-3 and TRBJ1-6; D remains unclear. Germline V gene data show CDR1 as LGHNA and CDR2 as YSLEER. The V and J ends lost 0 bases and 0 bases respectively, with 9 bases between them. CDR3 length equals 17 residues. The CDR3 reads CASSQEVPGSYNSPLHF. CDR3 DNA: TGCGCCAGCAGCCAAGAGGTTCCCGGCTCCTATAATTCACCCCTCCACTTT.

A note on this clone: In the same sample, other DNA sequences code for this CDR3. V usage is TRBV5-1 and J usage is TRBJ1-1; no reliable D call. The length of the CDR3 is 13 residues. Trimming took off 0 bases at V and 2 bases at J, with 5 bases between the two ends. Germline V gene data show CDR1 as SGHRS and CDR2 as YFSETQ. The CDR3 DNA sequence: TGCGCCAGCAGCTTGGAAGTTAACACTGAAGCTTTCTTT. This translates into CASSLEVNTEAFF.

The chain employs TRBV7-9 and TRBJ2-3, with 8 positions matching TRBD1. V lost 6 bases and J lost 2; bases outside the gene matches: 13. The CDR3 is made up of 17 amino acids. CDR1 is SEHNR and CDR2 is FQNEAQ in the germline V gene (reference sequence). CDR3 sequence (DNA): TGTGCCAGCAGTTTCTCCGGACAGGGAGTGATCACAGATACGCAGTATTTT. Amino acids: CASSFSGQGVITDTQYF. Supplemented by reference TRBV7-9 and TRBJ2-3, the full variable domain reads DTGVSQNPRHKITKRGQNVTFRCDPISEHNRLYWYRQTLGQGPEFLTYFQNEAQLEKSRLLSDRFSAERPKGSFSTLEIQRTEQGDSAMYLCASSFSGQGVITDTQYFGPGTRLTVL.

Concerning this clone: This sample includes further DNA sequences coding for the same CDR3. The CDR3 here is CASSVDRGYGYTF. CDR3 bases: TGCGCCAGCAGCGTAGACAGGGGCTATGGCTACACCTTC. The rearrangement uses TRBV5-1 and TRBJ1-2; 8 bases agree with TRBD1. Germline CDR1 SGHRS, CDR2 YFSETQ. J gave up 4 bases and V 4 bases, and 3 bases lay outside the gene matches. There are 13 residues in the CDR3.